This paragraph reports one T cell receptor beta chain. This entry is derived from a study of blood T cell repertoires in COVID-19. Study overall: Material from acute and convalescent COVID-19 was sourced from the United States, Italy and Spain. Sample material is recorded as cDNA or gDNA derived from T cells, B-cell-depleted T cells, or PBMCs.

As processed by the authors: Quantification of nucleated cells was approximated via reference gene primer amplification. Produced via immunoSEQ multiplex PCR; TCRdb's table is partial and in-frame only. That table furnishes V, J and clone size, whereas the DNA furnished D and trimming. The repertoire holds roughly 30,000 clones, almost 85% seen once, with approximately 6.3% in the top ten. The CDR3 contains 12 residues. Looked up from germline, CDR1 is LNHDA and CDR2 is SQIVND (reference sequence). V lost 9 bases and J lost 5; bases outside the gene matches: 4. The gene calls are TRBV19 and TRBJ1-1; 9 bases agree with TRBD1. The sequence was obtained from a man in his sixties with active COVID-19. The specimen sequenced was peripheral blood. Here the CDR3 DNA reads TGTGCCAGCGGGGACAGGGTTACTGAAGCTTTCTTT. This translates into CASGDRVTEAFF.